This T cell receptor beta chain was identified during a study of Ad26.COV2.S vaccination and SARS-CoV-2 variants. Background on the study: COV1001, an Ad26.COV2.S trial, supplied this vaccine-arm donor.

The germline V gene encodes CDR1 SSHAT and CDR2 FNYEAQ (reference sequence). This CDR3 contains 15 residues. Stated treatment: roughly 19 received Ad26.COV2.S at low or high dose, single or two shots; about 5 received placebo; per-sample allocation not given. Day 63 after the first vaccine or placebo injection was the time point for sampling. Clones were sequenced by immunoSEQ multiplex PCR, and TCRdb holds only the in-frame ones, with some missing. The sample lists about 400,000 clones, about nine tenths occurring once. As concerns this clone: One end of the junction varies from germline; a read error may be responsible.

The specimen comprised peripheral blood, sampled in a trial of Ad26.COV2.S vaccine versus placebo. This sequence originates from a person between 18 and 59 years old who received the Ad26.COV2.S COVID-19 vaccine or a placebo. The V and J genes are TRBV7-7 and TRBJ2-5; D possibly corresponds to TRBD2 (5 bases). CDR3 sequence: CASSLTGLLAETQYF. CDR3 coding DNA: TGTGCTAGCAGCTTAACTGGACTTCTTGCAGAGACCCAGTACTTC. The full variable domain, its missing parts supplied by reference TRBV7-7 and TRBJ2-5, is GAGVSQSPRYKVTKRGQDVTLRCDPISSHATLYWYQQALGQGPEFLTYFNYEAQPDKSGLPSDRFSAERPEGSISTLTIQRTEQRDSAMYRCASSLTGLLAETQYFGPGTRLLVL.